The entry below gives a single T cell receptor (beta chain) sequence along with its context. This sample was included in a study of cytomegalovirus exposure and HLA in healthy donors. Trimming cost V 7 bases and J 4 bases, with 11 bases left between them. This CDR3 has 13 amino acids. Germline CDR1 and CDR2: SGHNT and YENEEA. The study ran its PCR with 60 Vbeta and 13 Jbeta primers. Generated by immunoSEQ multiplex PCR, the TCRdb table keeps only in-frame clones and is missing some. The sample holds 150,000 or so clones, 60% to 85% seen once. Sequencing was performed on PBMCs. This chain links TRBV11-3 with TRBJ1-3; D gene unclear. The sequence was collected from a woman between 40 and 55 years old in good health and CMV-seronegative. The CDR3 region has the DNA TGTGCCAGCAACGATCGCGGAGGAAACACCATATATTTT. This encodes CASNDRGGNTIYF. Together with reference TRBV11-3 and TRBJ1-3, the CDR3 gives the full variable domain: EAGVVQSPRYKIIEKKQPVAFWCNPISGHNTLYWYLQNLGQGPELLIRYENEEAVDDSQLPKDRFSAERLKGVDSTLKIQPAELGDSAVYLCASNDRGGNTIYFGEGSWLTVV.